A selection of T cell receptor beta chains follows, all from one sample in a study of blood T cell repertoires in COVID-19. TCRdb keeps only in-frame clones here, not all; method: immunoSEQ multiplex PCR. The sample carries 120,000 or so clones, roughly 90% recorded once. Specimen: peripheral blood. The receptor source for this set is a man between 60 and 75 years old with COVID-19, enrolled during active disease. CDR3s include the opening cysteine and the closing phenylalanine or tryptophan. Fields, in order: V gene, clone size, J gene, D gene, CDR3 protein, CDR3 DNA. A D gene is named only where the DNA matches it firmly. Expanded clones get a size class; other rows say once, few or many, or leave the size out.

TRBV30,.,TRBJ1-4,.,CAWSPGVDEKLFF,TGTGCCTGGTCCCCAGGGGTTGACGAAAAACTGTTTTTT
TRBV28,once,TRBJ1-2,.,CASSLKGQGGYTF,TGTGCCAGCAGTTTAAAGGGGCAAGGTGGCTACACCTTC
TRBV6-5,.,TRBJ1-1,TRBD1,CASTQTGGSEAFF,TGTGCCAGCACTCAGACAGGGGGTTCTGAAGCTTTCTTT
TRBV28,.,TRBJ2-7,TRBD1,CASSFVTGGTYEQYF,TGTGCCAGCAGTTTCGTGACAGGGGGCACCTACGAGCAGTACTTC
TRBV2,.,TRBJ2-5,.,CASIQGQEETQYF,TGTGCCAGCATTCAGGGACAAGAGGAGACCCAGTACTTC
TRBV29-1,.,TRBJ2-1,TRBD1,CSASYDRVPGNEQFF,TGCAGCGCCTCCTACGACAGGGTCCCAGGGAATGAGCAGTTCTTC
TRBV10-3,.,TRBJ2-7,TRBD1,CAISPDRGSYEQYF,TGTGCCATCTCACCGGACAGGGGGTCCTACGAGCAGTACTTC
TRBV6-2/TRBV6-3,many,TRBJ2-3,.,CASSHPRDNTDTQYF,TGTGCCAGCAGTCACCCCCGGGACAACACAGATACGCAGTATTTT
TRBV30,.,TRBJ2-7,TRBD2,CAWTAPGGDGSYEQYF,TGTGCCTGGACCGCGCCGGGGGGGGACGGGTCCTACGAGCAGTACTTC
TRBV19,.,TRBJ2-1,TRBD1,CASSLGTGADEQFF,TGTGCCAGTAGCCTAGGGACAGGGGCCGATGAGCAGTTCTTC
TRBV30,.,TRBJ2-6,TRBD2,CAWSVGLAGANVLTF,TGTGCCTGGAGTGTCGGACTAGCTGGGGCCAACGTCCTGACTTTC
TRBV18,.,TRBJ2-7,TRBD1,CASSPGTGGRGYEQYF,TGTGCCAGCTCACCAGGGACAGGGGGCCGGGGCTACGAGCAGTACTTC
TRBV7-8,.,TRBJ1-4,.,CASSLGPRNEKLFF,TGTGCCAGCAGCTTAGGACCGAGGAATGAAAAACTGTTTTTT
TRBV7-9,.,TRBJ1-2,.,CASSLGWQGGYTF,TGTGCCAGCAGCTTAGGCTGGCAGGGGGGCTACACCTTC
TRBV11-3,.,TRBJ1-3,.,CASSFYTGGNTIYF,TGTGCCAGCAGCTTCTATACAGGAGGAAACACCATATATTTT
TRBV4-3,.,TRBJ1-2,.,CASSQDARGYGYTF,TGCGCCAGCAGCCAAGATGCCAGGGGCTATGGCTACACCTTC
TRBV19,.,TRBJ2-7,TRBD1,CASSIGGTGGYEQYF,TGTGCCAGTAGTATAGGGGGGACAGGGGGCTACGAGCAGTACTTC
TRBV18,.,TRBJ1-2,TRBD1,CASSPGTGSNYGYTF,TGTGCCAGCTCACCCGGGACAGGTTCCAACTATGGCTACACCTTC
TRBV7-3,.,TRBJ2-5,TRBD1,CASSADRDQETQYF,TGTGCCAGCAGCGCTGACAGGGACCAAGAGACCCAGTACTTC